There are a few counts of the clone carrying this T cell receptor (beta chain). What it binds is unknown. This may come from a read error, since a much larger clone is one base off. The CDR3 has 11 residues. The germline V gene has CDR1 DFQATT and CDR2 SNEGSKA (reference sequence). Breast cancer patients provided tissue from their axillary draining lymph nodes. This sample was taken from a study of breast tumors, draining lymph nodes, adjacent tissues. Whole-study findings and limits: Most tumor T cells seemingly derive from lymph node, then expand in tumor.

TCRdb reprocessed the multiplex PCR reads via MiXCR and lists one record per CDR3 protein. The sample gives 290,000 or so distinct CDR3 sequences, around 30% of which show up once; roughly 1.2% is in the top ten. The sequence derives from a female donor with breast cancer. Some clones in this sample may be carry-over from other donors' samples. The chain recombines TRBV20-1 with TRBJ2-5; unclear D gene. What was sequenced was axillary lymph node tissue. The DNA for the CDR3 is TGCAGTGTTAAGTTCCAAGAGACCCAGTCCTTC. It codes for CSVKFQETQSF.